Listed below are T cell receptor beta chains from one sample, sequenced in a study of patients and donors after allogeneic stem cell transplantation. A single record per CDR3 protein comes from TCRdb applying MiXCR to the RT-PCR reads. Among approximately 160,000 distinct CDR3 sequences listed, about 24% were seen once. Input material: blood, either unsorted or a sorted T cell fraction (not recorded which). The receptors here all came from a human donor who was either an allogeneic HSCT recipient or a stem cell or donor lymphocyte infusion donor (not recorded which). It is not recorded whose cells these are; they may come from a transplant donor. The CDR3 runs from the conserved cysteine through the conserved F or W. Each record gives: D gene, clone size, J gene, V gene, CDR3 DNA, CDR3 protein. The D gene is left open where the match is weak. Only part of the rows carry a size: once, few, many, or a class if the clone is expanded.

>-|few|TRBJ2-1|TRBV12-3/TRBV12-4
TGTGCCAGCAGTGATACCGTCTCCTCCTACAATGAGCAGTTCTTC
CASSDTVSSYNEQFF
>TRBD1|few|TRBJ1-2|TRBV12-3/TRBV12-4
TGTGCCAGCAGTTGGACAGGGGTGAGCTATGGCTACACCTTC
CASSWTGVSYGYTF
>-|-|TRBJ2-1|TRBV14
TGTGCCAGCAGCCACGTCAGGCTAAACAATGAGCAGTTCTTC
CASSHVRLNNEQFF
>-|once|TRBJ1-4|TRBV21-1
TGTGCCATTCTGGCAGGGGAAAATGAAAAACTGTTTTTT
CAILAGENEKLFF
>TRBD1|-|TRBJ2-7|TRBV20-1
TGCAGTGCCGGCCGGGACAGTGTTGCCTACGAGCAGTACTTC
CSAGRDSVAYEQYF
>-|-|TRBJ1-5|TRBV7-8
TGTGCCAGCAGCTTATTTGAGGGGGGATATCAGCCCCAGCATTTT
CASSLFEGGYQPQHF
>-|many|TRBJ1-4|TRBV5-1
TGCGCCAGCAGCTCCTCCGGGCCTTTTGCAACTAATGAAAAACTGTTTTTT
CASSSSGPFATNEKLFF
>-|few|TRBJ1-1|TRBV29-1
TGCAGCGTGGGCAAGGGTATGAACACTGAAGCTTTCTTT
CSVGKGMNTEAFF
>-|many|TRBJ2-1|TRBV20-1
TGCAGTGCTAGCCTAGGGCCGTCCTACAATGAGCAGTTCTTC
CSASLGPSYNEQFF
>-|-|TRBJ2-3|TRBV5-1
TGCGCCAGCAGCTTGGAGGGAGGTTCATGGGATACGCAGTATTTT
CASSLEGGSWDTQYF
>-|many|TRBJ1-5|TRBV20-1
TGCAGTGCTAGTCTCCCCGACTATAGCAATCAGCCCCAGCATTTT
CSASLPDYSNQPQHF
>-|-|TRBJ1-2|TRBV7-9
TGTGCCAGCAGCTTAGTTATAGCGCTGCATGGCTACACCTTC
CASSLVIALHGYTF
>-|-|TRBJ2-7|TRBV15
TGTGCCACCAGCAGAGAAAACAACTACGAGCAGTACTTC
CATSRENNYEQYF
>TRBD1|-|TRBJ1-4|TRBV28
TGTGCCAGCGAAAAACCGGGACAGGGGGTTCCGGGGGAAAAACTGTTTTTT
CASEKPGQGVPGEKLFF
>-|-|TRBJ1-2|TRBV12-3/TRBV12-4
TGTGCCAGCAGTTTAGCGCGGGGGGGATACCTCCCAACCAACTATGGCTACACCTTC
CASSLARGGYLPTNYGYTF
>-|-|TRBJ1-1|TRBV18
TGTGCCAGCTCACCTATCTGGTCACGGCATGGGAACACTGAAGCTTTCTTT
CASSPIWSRHGNTEAFF
>TRBD1|few|TRBJ1-4|TRBV10-3
TGTGCCATCAGTGACCTAGGGCGGGACAGGGGCGAAAAACTGTTTTTT
CAISDLGRDRGEKLFF
>-|-|TRBJ1-1|TRBV6-6
TGTGCCAGCAGTCCTATCAGTCTGAACACTGAAGCTTTCTTT
CASSPISLNTEAFF
>TRBD2|-|TRBJ2-1|TRBV6-2/TRBV6-3
TGTGCCAGCAGCCGCCTAGCGGGGGCCTACAATGAGCAGTTCTTC
CASSRLAGAYNEQFF
>-|many|TRBJ1-6|TRBV6-6
TGTGCCAGCAGTTACTCGATGGGGCAGGGAAGCCATAATTCACCCCTCCACTTT
CASSYSMGQGSHNSPLHF
>-|-|TRBJ2-7|TRBV15
TGTGCCACCAGCAGAGATCGGTACAGCGGTCCCTCTACAAGGGGGCAGTACTTC
CATSRDRYSGPSTRGQYF
>-|-|TRBJ2-1|TRBV5-1
TGCGCCAGCAGCGTCGTGCAGGGAACCAACAATGAGCAGTTCTTC
CASSVVQGTNNEQFF
>-|once|TRBJ2-1|TRBV11-3
TGTGCCAGCAGCCTCCCCTACGGCAATGAGCAGTTCTTC
CASSLPYGNEQFF
>-|-|TRBJ1-2|TRBV18
TGTGCCAGCTCACCGGAGCTCTATGGCTACACCTTC
CASSPELYGYTF
>-|-|TRBJ2-1|TRBV4-3
TGCGCCAGCAGCCAAGATATCGGTCGTTGGGGGCAGTTCTTC
CASSQDIGRWGQFF
>-|-|TRBJ1-1|TRBV10-3
TGTGCCATCAGTGGGGCAGACCTTCGGGGGGGCACTGAAGCTTTCTTT
CAISGADLRGGTEAFF
>TRBD2|few|TRBJ2-3|TRBV29-1
TGCAGCGTTTCGTCGGCGGGAGTGCTCACAGATACGCAGTATTTT
CSVSSAGVLTDTQYF
>-|few|TRBJ1-1|TRBV14
TGTGCCAGCAGCCAAGTTCTCCATACTGAAGCTTTCTTT
CASSQVLHTEAFF
>-|-|TRBJ1-6|TRBV27
TGTGCCAGCAGTTCCTACACGGCTTCACCCCTCCACTTT
CASSSYTASPLHF
>-|-|TRBJ2-1|TRBV4-3
TGCGCCAGCAGCCAACGAGCCCTCGGGGAAATGACTGAGCAGTTCTTC
CASSQRALGEMTEQFF
>-|few|TRBJ2-7|TRBV12-5
TGTGCTAGTGGTTCGACTACCTACGAGCAGTACTTC
CASGSTTYEQYF
>-|few|TRBJ1-1|TRBV20-1
TGCAGTGCTATAGGGAACACTGAAGCTTTCTTT
CSAIGNTEAFF
>-|-|TRBJ2-5|TRBV5-1
TGCGCCAGCAGCTTGGGGGCTTGGGAGACCCAGTACTTC
CASSLGAWETQYF
>TRBD1|many|TRBJ1-1|TRBV5-1
TGCGCCAGCAGCTTTGGGACAGACATGAACACTGAAGCTTTCTTT
CASSFGTDMNTEAFF
>-|-|TRBJ1-1|TRBV7-9
TGTGCCAGCAGCTTAGAAGTGTCGAGAGGGAACACTGAAGCTTTCTTT
CASSLEVSRGNTEAFF
>TRBD1|many|TRBJ1-2|TRBV12-3/TRBV12-4
TGTGCCAGCGCGACAAACAGGGGGGGCAACTATGGCTACACCTTC
CASATNRGGNYGYTF
>-|few|TRBJ1-1|TRBV4-3
TGCGCCAGCAGCCAAGATGGGGGCGCCACTGAAGCTTTCTTT
CASSQDGGATEAFF
>-|few|TRBJ2-1|TRBV11-3
TGTGCCAGCAGCTTAGGGGGTTGGAGCAGCAATGAGCAGTTCTTC
CASSLGGWSSNEQFF
>-|few|TRBJ2-2|TRBV5-1
TGCGCCAGCAGCCAGGGTGAGAACACCGGGGAGCTGTTTTTT
CASSQGENTGELFF
>-|-|TRBJ2-1|TRBV6-6
TGTGCCAGCAGTTCGCTGCACCAGAATGAGCAGTTCTTC
CASSSLHQNEQFF
>-|few|TRBJ1-2|TRBV5-5
TGTGCCAGCAGCTTGAAAAACTCGGGGGCCCGGTTGTATGGCTACACCTTC
CASSLKNSGARLYGYTF
>-|many|TRBJ2-5|TRBV18
TGTGCCAGCTCACCGTCGGGGTCAGAGACCCAGTACTTC
CASSPSGSETQYF
>-|-|TRBJ2-3|TRBV24-1
TGTGCCACCAGTGACCCGGGCGGCCCCGGAGATACGCAGTATTTT
CATSDPGGPGDTQYF
>-|few|TRBJ1-1|TRBV12-3/TRBV12-4
TGTGCCAGCAGGGGCAGTGTGAACACTGAAGCTTTCTTT
CASRGSVNTEAFF
>-|-|TRBJ1-1|TRBV9
TGTGCCAGCAGCGGACTAACAGGGTTGAACACTGAAGCTTTCTTT
CASSGLTGLNTEAFF
>-|-|TRBJ1-6|TRBV27
TGTGCCAGCAGTTTTTGGCAGGGAGTTAATTCACCACTCCACTTT
CASSFWQGVNSPLHF
>-|-|TRBJ1-4|TRBV13
TGTGCCAGCAGGGGGAGAGGGTACGAAAAACTGTTTTTT
CASRGRGYEKLFF
>-|-|TRBJ1-5|TRBV7-8
TGTGCCAGCAGCGTACAGGGAGGTCAGCCCCAGCATTTT
CASSVQGGQPQHF
>-|many|TRBJ1-1|TRBV4-2
TGTGCCAGCAGCCAAGAAGGGTCGAACACTGAAGCTTTCTTT
CASSQEGSNTEAFF
>-|many|TRBJ1-6|TRBV20-1
TGCAGTGCGAGAGGGGGACTCTTGTATAATTCACCCCTCCACTTT
CSARGGLLYNSPLHF
>-|few|TRBJ1-6|TRBV7-8
TGTGCCAGCCGCCCGATCGGATCACCCCTCCACTTT
CASRPIGSPLHF